The clone carrying this TCR beta chain came up once. These data belong to a study of blood T cell repertoires in COVID-19. On the study more broadly: Acute-phase and convalescent COVID-19 samples originated in the United States, Italy and Spain. PBMCs, B-cell-depleted T cells, or T cells provided the cDNA or gDNA that made up the material.

Clones were read by immunoSEQ multiplex PCR, and TCRdb kept only the in-frame ones, dropping some. The sample holds tens of thousands of clones, around 83% seen once. This CDR3 comprises 11 residues. The ends were cut back, 6 bases at V and 3 bases at J, with 5 bases in the middle. From germline, CDR1 is MDHEN and CDR2 SYDVKM. The TCR comes from a young man with COVID-19, enrolled during active disease. The source material was peripheral blood. This chain connects TRBV28 to TRBJ1-1; D gene unclear. The DNA for the CDR3 is TGTGCCAGCAGGACTTACACTGAAGCTTTCTTT. Translated, it gives CASRTYTEAFF.